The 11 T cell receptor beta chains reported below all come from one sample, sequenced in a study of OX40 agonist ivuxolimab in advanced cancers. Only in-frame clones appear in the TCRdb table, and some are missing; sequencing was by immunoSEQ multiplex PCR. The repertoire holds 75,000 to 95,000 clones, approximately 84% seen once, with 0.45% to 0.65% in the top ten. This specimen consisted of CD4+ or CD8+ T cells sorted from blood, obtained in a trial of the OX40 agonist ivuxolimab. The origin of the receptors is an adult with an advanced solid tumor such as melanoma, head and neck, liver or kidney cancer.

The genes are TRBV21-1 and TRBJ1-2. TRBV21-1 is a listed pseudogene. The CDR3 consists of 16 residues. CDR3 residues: CASSLGRGDNNYGYTF. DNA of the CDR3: TGTGCCAGCAGTCTCGGCCGGGGGGACAACAACTATGGCTACACCTTC.

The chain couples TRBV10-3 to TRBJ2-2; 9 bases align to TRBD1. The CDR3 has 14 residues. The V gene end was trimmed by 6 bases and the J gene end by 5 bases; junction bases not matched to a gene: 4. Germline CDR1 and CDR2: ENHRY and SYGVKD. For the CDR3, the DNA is TGTGCCATCAGCCCGGGACAGGGTACCGGGGAGCTGTTTTTT. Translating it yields CAISPGQGTGELFF.

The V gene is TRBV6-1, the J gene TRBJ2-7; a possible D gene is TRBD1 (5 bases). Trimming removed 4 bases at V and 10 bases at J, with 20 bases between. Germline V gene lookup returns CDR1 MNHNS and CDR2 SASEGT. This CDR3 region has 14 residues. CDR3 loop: CASSVLPSDSFQYF. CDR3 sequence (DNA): TGTGCCAGCAGTGTCCTACCCTCCGACAGTTTTCAGTACTTC.

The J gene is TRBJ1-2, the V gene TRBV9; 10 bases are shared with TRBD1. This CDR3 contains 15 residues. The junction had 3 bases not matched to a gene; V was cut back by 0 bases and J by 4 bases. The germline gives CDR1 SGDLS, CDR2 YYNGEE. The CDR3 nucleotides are TGTGCCAGCAGCGTAGGTGGACAGGGGGGCTATGGCTACACCTTC. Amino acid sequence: CASSVGGQGGYGYTF. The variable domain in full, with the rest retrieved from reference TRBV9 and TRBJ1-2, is DSGVTQTPKHLITATGQRVTLRCSPRSGDLSVYWYQQSLDQGLQFLIQYYNGEERAKGNILERFSAQQFPDLHSELNLSSLELGDSALYFCASSVGGQGGYGYTFGSGTRLTVV.

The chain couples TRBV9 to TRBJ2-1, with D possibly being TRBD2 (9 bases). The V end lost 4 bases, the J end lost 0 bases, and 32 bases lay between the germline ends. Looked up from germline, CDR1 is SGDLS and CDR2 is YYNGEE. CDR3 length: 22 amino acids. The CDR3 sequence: CASSSPRGLVLAGASSYNEQFF. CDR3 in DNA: TGTGCCAGCAGCTCCCCCAGGGGGCTTGTACTAGCGGGCGCCAGCTCCTACAATGAGCAGTTCTTC.

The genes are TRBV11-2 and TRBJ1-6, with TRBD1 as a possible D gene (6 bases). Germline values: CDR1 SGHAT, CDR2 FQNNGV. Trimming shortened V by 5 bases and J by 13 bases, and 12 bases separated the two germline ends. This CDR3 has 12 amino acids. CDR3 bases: TGTGCCAGCAGCGCCTCCAGGGGCCCCCTCCACTTT. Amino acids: CASSASRGPLHF.

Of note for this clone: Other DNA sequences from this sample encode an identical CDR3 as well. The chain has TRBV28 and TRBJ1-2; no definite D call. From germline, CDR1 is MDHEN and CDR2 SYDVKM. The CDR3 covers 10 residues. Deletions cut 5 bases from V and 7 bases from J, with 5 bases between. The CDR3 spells CASSRGGYTF. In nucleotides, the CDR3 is TGTGCCAGCAGTCGCGGTGGCTACACCTTC.

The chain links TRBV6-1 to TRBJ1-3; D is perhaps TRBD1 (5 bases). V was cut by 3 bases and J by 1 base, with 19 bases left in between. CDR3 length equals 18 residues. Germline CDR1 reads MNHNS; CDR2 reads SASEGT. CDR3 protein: CASSEPGPSSFSGNTIYF. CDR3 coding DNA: TGTGCCAGCAGTGAGCCGGGACCCTCCAGTTTTTCTGGAAACACCATATATTTT.

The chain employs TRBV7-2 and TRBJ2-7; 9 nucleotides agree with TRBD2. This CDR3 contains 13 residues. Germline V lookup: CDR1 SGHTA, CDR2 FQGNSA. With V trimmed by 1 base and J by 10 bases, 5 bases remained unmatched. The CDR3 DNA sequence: TGTGCCAGCAGCTTAGAGGCGGGAGGGAGCCAGTACTTC. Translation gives CASSLEAGGSQYF.

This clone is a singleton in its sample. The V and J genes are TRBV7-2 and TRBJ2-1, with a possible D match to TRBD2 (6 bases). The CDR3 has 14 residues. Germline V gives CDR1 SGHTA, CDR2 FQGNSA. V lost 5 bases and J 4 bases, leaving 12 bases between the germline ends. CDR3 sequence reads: CASSPLGLYNEQFF. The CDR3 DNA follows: TGTGCCAGCAGCCCTTTAGGACTATACAATGAGCAGTTCTTC.

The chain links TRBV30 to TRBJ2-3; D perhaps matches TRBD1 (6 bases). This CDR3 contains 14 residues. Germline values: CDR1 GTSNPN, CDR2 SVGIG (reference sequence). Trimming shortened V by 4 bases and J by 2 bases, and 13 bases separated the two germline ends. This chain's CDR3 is CAWNLGGVTDTQYF. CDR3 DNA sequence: TGTGCCTGGAACTTAGGGGGAGTCACAGATACGCAGTATTTT.